What follows describes a single TCR beta chain. These donors, healthy bone marrow donors, were studied. This entry comes from a study of cytomegalovirus exposure and HLA in healthy donors. In germline, CDR1 is SGHRS, CDR2 YFSETQ. The CDR3 runs to 15 residues. Trimming cost V 1 base and J 0 bases, with 10 bases left between them. In the PCR, 60 Vbeta and 13 Jbeta primers were used. The assay was immunoSEQ multiplex PCR, and TCRdb's table has in-frame clones only and misses some. Of about 190,000 clones listed, around 82% are singletons. This receptor was identified in a man younger than 35 in good health and CMV-seronegative. The chain is built from TRBV5-1 and TRBJ1-2; TRBD1 might be the D (5 bases). The sequenced material came from PBMCs. CDR3 region: CASSLNAGPNYGYTF. CDR3 in DNA: TGCGCCAGCAGCTTGAACGCAGGGCCTAACTATGGCTACACCTTC.